This section outlines one T cell receptor beta chain sequence together with its context. The data belong to a study of blood T cell repertoires in COVID-19. The overall study: Acute and convalescent COVID-19 specimens originated in the United States, Italy and Spain.

Only in-frame clones appear in the TCRdb table, and some are missing; sequencing was by immunoSEQ multiplex PCR. The table lists about 400,000 clones, roughly 88% of them singletons. V was cut by 5 bases and J by 4 bases, with 20 bases left in between. Germline loops: CDR1 SEHNR, CDR2 FQNEAQ (reference sequence). The length of the CDR3 is 16 residues. Recruits, aged about 18 to 90 years, lived in around 24 US areas. Participants had their cohort set by participant-reported clinical history. Sequencing used PBMCs or T cells enriched from blood (not recorded which). The V gene is TRBV7-9, the J gene TRBJ2-5; perhaps TRBD1 as D (5 bases). This TCR was recovered from a woman between 40 and 50 years old with acute COVID-19. Here the CDR3 reads CASSPSAGLSGETQYF. The CDR3 DNA sequence: TGTGCCAGCAGCCCTTCGGCAGGGCTTTCTGGAGAGACCCAGTACTTC. Drawing the rest from reference TRBV7-9 and TRBJ2-5, the complete variable domain is DTGVSQNPRHKITKRGQNVTFRCDPISEHNRLYWYRQTLGQGPEFLTYFQNEAQLEKSRLLSDRFSAERPKGSFSTLEIQRTEQGDSAMYLCASSPSAGLSGETQYFGPGTRLLVL.